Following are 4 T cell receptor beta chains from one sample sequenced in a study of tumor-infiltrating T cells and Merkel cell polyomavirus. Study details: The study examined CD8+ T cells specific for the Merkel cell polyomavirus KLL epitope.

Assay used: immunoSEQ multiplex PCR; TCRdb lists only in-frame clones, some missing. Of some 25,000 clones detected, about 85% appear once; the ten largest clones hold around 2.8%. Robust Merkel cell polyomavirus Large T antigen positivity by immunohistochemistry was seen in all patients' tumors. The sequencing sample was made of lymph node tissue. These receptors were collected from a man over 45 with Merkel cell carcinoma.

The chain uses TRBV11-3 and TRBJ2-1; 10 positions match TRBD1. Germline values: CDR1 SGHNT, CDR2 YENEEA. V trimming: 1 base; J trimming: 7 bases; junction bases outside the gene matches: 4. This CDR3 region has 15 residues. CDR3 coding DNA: TGTGCCAGCAGCTTAGGGACAGGGGGGACAAATGAGCAGTTCTTC. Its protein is CASSLGTGGTNEQFF.

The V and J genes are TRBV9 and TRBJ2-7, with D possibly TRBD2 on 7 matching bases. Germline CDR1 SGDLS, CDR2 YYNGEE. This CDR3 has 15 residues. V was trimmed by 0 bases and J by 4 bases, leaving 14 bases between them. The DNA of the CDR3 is TGTGCCAGCAGCGTAGGAGGGAGGGGGTTATACGAGCAGTACTTC. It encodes CASSVGGRGLYEQYF. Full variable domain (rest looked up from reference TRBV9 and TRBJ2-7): DSGVTQTPKHLITATGQRVTLRCSPRSGDLSVYWYQQSLDQGLQFLIQYYNGEERAKGNILERFSAQQFPDLHSELNLSSLELGDSALYFCASSVGGRGLYEQYFGPGTRLTVT.

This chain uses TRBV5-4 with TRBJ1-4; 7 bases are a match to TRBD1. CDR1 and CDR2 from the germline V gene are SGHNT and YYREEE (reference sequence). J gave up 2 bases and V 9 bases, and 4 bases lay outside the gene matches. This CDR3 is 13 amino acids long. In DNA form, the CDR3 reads TGTGCCACCACGGACAGGACTAATGAAAAACTGTTTTTT. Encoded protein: CATTDRTNEKLFF.

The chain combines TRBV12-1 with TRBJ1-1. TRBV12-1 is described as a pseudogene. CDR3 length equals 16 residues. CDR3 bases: TGTGCCAGCAGCTTTGCGAAGGTTCAAGCCGGGACTGAAGCTTTCTTT. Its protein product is CASSFAKVQAGTEAFF.